This TCR beta chain was captured in a study of blood T cell repertoires in COVID-19. Looking at the study overall: The United States, Italy and Spain supplied acute and convalescent COVID-19 samples. PBMCs, B-cell-depleted T cells, or T cells were the source of the cDNA or gDNA that made up the material.

The germline CDR1 and CDR2 sequences are SGHTA and FQGTGA. The CDR3 has 15 residues. J lost 4 bases, V lost 4 bases, and 7 bases had no gene match. Original methodology: Nucleated cell number was recorded as an estimate derived from reference gene primer amplification. Profiling relied on immunoSEQ multiplex PCR, and the TCRdb table lists in-frame clones only, not all of them. V, J and clone size were drawn from that table, and D and trimming were deduced from the DNA. Here the sample spans more than 95,000 clones, roughly 72% being singletons. The sequencing input was peripheral blood. This receptor was obtained from a man between 60 and 75 years old with acute or convalescent COVID-19. The chain links TRBV7-3 to TRBJ2-1; 7 nucleotides agree with TRBD2. The CDR3 DNA is TGTGCCAGCAGCTCCCAAGCGGGGCGGTACAATGAGCAGTTCTTC. It codes for CASSSQAGRYNEQFF.